The present T cell receptor beta chain was sequenced within a study of T cells in Graves' hyperthyroidism and ophthalmopathy. As for the study in general: Peripheral blood sampling occurred at initial diagnosis, before any treatment.

TCR beta CDR3 region amplification was performed from RNA transcripts. RT-PCR in the first round (using the HTBI primer set) targeted the TCR CDR3. TCRdb analysed the multiplex PCR reads with MiXCR anew, one entry per CDR3 protein. The table includes under 450,000 distinct CDR3 sequences, about 13% detected once. Germline V gives CDR1 LNHDA, CDR2 SQIVND (reference sequence). The CDR3 has 16 amino acids. V shed 3 bases and J shed 0 bases, with 13 bases lying between them. The sequence derives from a man aged 30 to 39 with Graves' hyperthyroidism that later progressed to Graves' ophthalmopathy. The sequenced sample was blood. The chain has TRBV19 and TRBJ2-3; D is possibly TRBD1 or TRBD2 (6 bases each). The CDR3 DNA sequence: TGTGCCAGTAGTATCAACCCGGGGGCTAGCACAGATACGCAGTATTTT. Amino acid sequence: CASSINPGASTDTQYF.